This TCR beta chain was found in a study of PD-1 blockade in classical Hodgkin lymphoma. Generated by immunoSEQ multiplex PCR, the TCRdb table keeps only in-frame clones and is missing some. Of 30,000 to 40,000 clones listed, 90% are singletons. Trimming cost V 5 bases and J 2 bases, with 21 bases left between them. Germline assignment: CDR1 SEHNR and CDR2 FQNEAQ (reference sequence). This CDR3 has 17 amino acids. Every patient relapsed after autologous stem cell transplantation, and brentuximab vedotin exposure varied. It was by magnetic negative selection that CD4+ T cells were purified from thawed PBMCs.

The chain is built from TRBV7-9 and TRBJ1-1, with D unclear. Source: CD4+ T cells from blood, taken at baseline. The sequence was collected from a human donor with classical Hodgkin lymphoma. The CDR3 DNA is TGTGCCAGCAGCCCCGCTATGAGAAGAGAACTAAACACTGAAGCTTTCTTT. Residues: CASSPAMRRELNTEAFF.